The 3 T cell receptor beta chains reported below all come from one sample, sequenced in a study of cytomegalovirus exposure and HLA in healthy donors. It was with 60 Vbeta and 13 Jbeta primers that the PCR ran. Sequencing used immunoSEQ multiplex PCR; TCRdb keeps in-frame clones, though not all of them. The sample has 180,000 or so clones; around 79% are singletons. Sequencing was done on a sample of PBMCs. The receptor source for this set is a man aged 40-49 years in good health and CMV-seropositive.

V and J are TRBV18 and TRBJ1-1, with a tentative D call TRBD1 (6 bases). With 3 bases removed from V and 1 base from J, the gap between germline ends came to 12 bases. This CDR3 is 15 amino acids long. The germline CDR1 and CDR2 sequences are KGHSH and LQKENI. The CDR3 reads CASSPITGTNTEAFF. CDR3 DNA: TGTGCCAGCTCACCGATCACAGGGACGAACACTGAAGCTTTCTTT. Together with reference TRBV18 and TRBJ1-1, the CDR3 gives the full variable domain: NAGVMQNPRHLVRRRGQEARLRCSPMKGHSHVYWYRQLPEEGLKFMVYLQKENIIDESGMPKERFSAEFPKEGPSILRIQQVVRGDSAAYFCASSPITGTNTEAFFGQGTRLTVV.

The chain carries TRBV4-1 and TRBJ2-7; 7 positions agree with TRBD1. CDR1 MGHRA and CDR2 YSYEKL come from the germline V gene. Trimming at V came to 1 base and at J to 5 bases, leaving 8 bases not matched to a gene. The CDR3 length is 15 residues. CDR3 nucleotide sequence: TGCGCCAGCAGCCAAGGACAGGGCCCTTCGCACGAGCAGTACTTC. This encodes CASSQGQGPSHEQYF.

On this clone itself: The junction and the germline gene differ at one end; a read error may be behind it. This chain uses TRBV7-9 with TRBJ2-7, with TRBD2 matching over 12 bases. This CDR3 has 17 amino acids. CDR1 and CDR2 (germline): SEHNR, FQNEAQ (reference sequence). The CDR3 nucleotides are TGTTCCAGCAGCTTAGCGGTGACTAGCGGGAGTTCCTACGAGCAGTACTTC. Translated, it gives CSSSLAVTSGSSYEQYF. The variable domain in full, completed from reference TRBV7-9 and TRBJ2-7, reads DTGVSQNPRHKITKRGQNVTFRCDPISEHNRLYWYRQTLGQGPEFLTYFQNEAQLEKSRLLSDRFSAERPKGSFSTLEIQRTEQGDSAMYLCSSSLAVTSGSSYEQYFGPGTRLTVT.